The subject of this entry is one TCR beta chain. V was clipped by 4 bases and J by 6 bases, with 15 bases between them. Per the germline V gene, CDR1 is SEHNR and CDR2 is FQNEAQ (reference sequence). The CDR3 has 15 amino acids. Original processing methods: Estimation of nucleated cell counts was performed using reference gene primer amplification. The table came from immunoSEQ multiplex PCR; TCRdb's copy has only in-frame clones and leaves some out. V and J calls and clone size are as listed in that table; D and trimming were resolved from the DNA. Among 150,000 to 200,000 clones listed, over 75% were seen once. This entry belongs to a study of blood T cell repertoires in COVID-19. Study as a whole: Spain, Italy and the United States supplied samples that represented acute and convalescent COVID-19. T cells, B-cell-depleted T cells, or PBMCs provided the cDNA or gDNA that served as material.

Source material: peripheral blood. This receptor was obtained from a woman aged 70 to 79 with acute or convalescent COVID-19. V and J are TRBV7-9 and TRBJ2-2; tentative D call: TRBD1 (6 bases). DNA of the CDR3: TGTGCCAGCAGCTCACAGACAGGCCCCGCCGGGGAGCTGTTTTTT. This encodes CASSSQTGPAGELFF. Based on the CDR3 plus reference TRBV7-9 and TRBJ2-2, the full variable domain is DTGVSQNPRHKITKRGQNVTFRCDPISEHNRLYWYRQTLGQGPEFLTYFQNEAQLEKSRLLSDRFSAERPKGSFSTLEIQRTEQGDSAMYLCASSSQTGPAGELFFGEGSRLTVL.